The 27 T cell receptor beta chains presented below share a single source sample, sequenced in a study of T cells in Graves' hyperthyroidism and ophthalmopathy. TCR beta CDR3 sequences were amplified from RNA transcripts. HTBI primers were used for first-round RT-PCR of the TCR CDR3. From the multiplex PCR reads, TCRdb called clonotypes with MiXCR, one entry per CDR3 protein. The sample carries 450,000 to 600,000 distinct CDR3 sequences, 15% to 20% recorded once. Sequenced material: blood. These receptors came from a man aged 35 to 55 with Graves' ophthalmopathy.

V and J are TRBV12-3 or TRBV12-4 and TRBJ2-1, with D perhaps TRBD1 (5 bases). The CDR3 loop spans 13 amino acids. Trimming shortened V by 3 bases and J by 10 bases, and 13 bases separated the two germline ends. Written as DNA, the CDR3 is TGTGCCAGCAGTTTCCAGGGTATGGGAGAGCAGTTCTTC. This codes for CASSFQGMGEQFF.

Comments on this clonotype: Since a much larger clone is just one base distant, this may be a read error. The chain is built from TRBV30 and TRBJ1-2; D remains ambiguous. CDR3 size: 11 residues. Germline-derived CDR1 and CDR2 are GTSNPN and SVGIG (reference sequence). CDR3 coding DNA: TGTGCCTGGAGTGTCGCCTATGACTACACCTTC. Its protein product is CAWSVAYDYTF. The full variable domain, rest sourced from reference TRBV30 and TRBJ1-2, is SQTIHQWPATLVQPVGSPLSLECTVEGTSNPNLYWYRQAAGRGLQLLFYSVGIGQISSEVPQNLSASRPQDRQFILSSKKLLLSDSGFYLCAWSVAYDYTFGSGTRLTVV.

J is TRBJ1-5 and V is TRBV6-5, with unresolved D. The V end lost 3 bases, the J end lost 0 bases, and 9 bases lay between the germline ends. The germline V gene has CDR1 MNHEY and CDR2 SVGAGI. CDR3 length: 15 amino acids. The CDR3 region is CASSYWPYSNQPQHF. The DNA for the CDR3 is TGTGCCAGCAGTTATTGGCCTTATAGCAATCAGCCCCAGCATTTT.

This rearrangement joins TRBV7-6 to TRBJ2-3, with 9 bases matching TRBD1. The CDR3 extends over 13 amino acids. Unmatched junction bases numbered 5, after V lost 6 bases and J lost 7 bases. Germline assignment: CDR1 SGHVS and CDR2 FNYEAQ. The CDR3 is CASSPTGGNTQYF. The CDR3 DNA sequence: TGTGCCAGCAGTCCTACAGGGGGCAATACGCAGTATTTT.

This clonotype showed up just a few times. V usage is TRBV6-1 and J usage is TRBJ2-1, with unresolved D. The CDR3 spans 13 residues. Looked up from germline, CDR1 is MNHNS and CDR2 is SASEGT. V was pared by 8 bases and J by 7 bases, with 15 bases between. In DNA, the CDR3 is TGTGCCAGCCACCCCCCTTACCTTAATGAGCAGTTCTTC. Its protein product is CASHPPYLNEQFF.

This clonotype was observed a few times. V usage is TRBV9 and J usage is TRBJ2-5; the D gene could be TRBD1 or TRBD2 (6 bases each). The CDR3 consists of 15 residues. Trimming removed 0 bases from V and 4 bases from J, with 13 bases in between. CDR1 and CDR2 (germline): SGDLS, YYNGEE. The CDR3 is CASSVGEGGRETQYF. As DNA, the CDR3 is TGTGCCAGCAGCGTAGGTGAAGGGGGGAGAGAGACCCAGTACTTC.

The table lists this clonotype with many counts. The chain links TRBV28 to TRBJ2-4; 7 nucleotides agree with TRBD2. V dropped 3 bases and J dropped 8; count of bases not matched to a gene: 22. CDR1 and CDR2 (germline): MDHEN, SYDVKM. This CDR3 spans 19 amino acids. CDR3 sequence (DNA): TGTGCCAGCAGTTTTTCCCCGGTCGCCGTGGAAGGGGAGGGTGACATTCAGTACTTC. It yields the protein CASSFSPVAVEGEGDIQYF.

In this sample, this clonotype turned up a few times. V gene TRBV29-1 combines with J gene TRBJ2-7; TRBD2 might be the D (5 bases). Germline values: CDR1 SQVTM, CDR2 ANQGSEA. Trimming took 4 bases from V and 3 from J, leaving 19 bases between them. The CDR3 sequence is 15 residues long. DNA of the CDR3: TGCAGCGTTGGGTTAGGGAGACCCCCTCGCTACGAGCAGTACTTC. Encoded protein: CSVGLGRPPRYEQYF.

The rearrangement joins TRBV4-1 to TRBJ2-7, with 9 bases aligning to TRBD1. Trimming at V came to 0 bases and at J to 5 bases, leaving 11 bases not matched to a gene. CDR3 length equals 17 residues. The germline V gene encodes CDR1 MGHRA and CDR2 YSYEKL. CDR3 amino acids: CASSQDPQGAQVHEQYF. For the CDR3, the DNA is TGCGCCAGCAGCCAAGACCCACAGGGGGCGCAAGTTCACGAGCAGTACTTC.

Many counts were recorded for this clonotype. The rearrangement joins TRBV18 to TRBJ2-1; D perhaps matches TRBD1 (5 bases). V lost 2 bases to trimming and J lost 5 bases, with 7 bases between them. The CDR3 extends over 13 amino acids. Germline CDR1 reads KGHSH; CDR2 reads LQKENI. This chain's CDR3 is CASSPTTDNEQFF. CDR3 DNA sequence: TGTGCCAGCTCACCAACGACAGACAATGAGCAGTTCTTC.

CDR3 in amino acids: CASRRSDQPQHF. CDR3 bases: TGTGCCAGCCGTCGATCCGATCAGCCCCAGCATTTT. This chain connects TRBV2 to TRBJ1-5; D not resolved. CDR3 size: 12 residues. From germline, CDR1 is SNHLY and CDR2 FYNNEI. Trimming pared 8 bases from V and 5 bases from J, leaving 10 bases between.

This clonotype was recorded a few times. The junction differs from germline at one of its ends, possibly a read error. V is TRBV7-9 and J is TRBJ1-1; D is ambiguous. Looked up from germline, CDR1 is SEHNR and CDR2 is FQNEAQ (reference sequence). This CDR3 contains 13 residues. The DNA of the CDR3 is TGTGCCAGCAGCTTTCAGACGAACACTGAGGCTTTCTTT. It codes for CASSFQTNTEAFF.

In its sample, this clonotype was seen many times. The J gene is TRBJ1-2, the V gene TRBV28; 7 positions agree with TRBD1. The CDR3 extends over 16 amino acids. The J segment lost 4 bases and the V segment lost 1 base, leaving 9 bases of the junction unmatched. Germline CDR1 and CDR2: MDHEN and SYDVKM. CDR3 in DNA: TGTGCCAGCAGTTTATTGTCGGAGGGGGCGGGCTATGGCTACACCTTC. Amino acid sequence: CASSLLSEGAGYGYTF.

In this sample, this clonotype turned up many times. The gene calls are TRBV2 and TRBJ2-1, with 14 bases lining up with TRBD2. From germline, CDR1 is SNHLY and CDR2 FYNNEI. Trimming removed 2 bases from V and 7 bases from J; junction bases left unmatched: 4. The CDR3 length is 16 residues. The CDR3 sequence: CASSEPWTSGRNEQFF. The CDR3 coding sequence is TGTGCCAGCAGTGAACCTTGGACTAGCGGGAGGAATGAGCAGTTCTTC.

This clonotype was recorded many times. The gene calls are TRBV28 and TRBJ2-5; the D gene could be TRBD1 or TRBD2 (5 bases each). V was trimmed by 3 bases and J by 5 bases, leaving 13 bases between them. Germline V gives CDR1 MDHEN, CDR2 SYDVKM. The CDR3 has 14 amino acids. The CDR3 bases are TGTGCCAGCAGTTTCCCAGGGCCGGGGGAGACCCAGTACTTC. Its translation: CASSFPGPGETQYF.

As DNA, the CDR3 is TGTGCCAGCTCACCAGGGGGAGGCTCAGATACGCAGTATTTT. It specifies CASSPGGGSDTQYF. This chain links TRBV18 with TRBJ2-3; tentatively, D is TRBD2 (6 bases). Germline V CDR1 and CDR2: KGHSH, LQKENI. The CDR3 runs 14 residues. V was clipped by 2 bases and J by 4 bases, with 10 bases between them.

The chain carries TRBV7-9 and TRBJ2-1, with a possible D match to TRBD2 (5 bases). Germline-derived CDR1 and CDR2 are SEHNR and FQNEAQ (reference sequence). The length of the CDR3 is 13 residues. V was trimmed by 4 bases and J by 7 bases, leaving 11 bases between them. The CDR3 reads CASSWISVNEQFF. For the CDR3, the DNA is TGTGCCAGCAGCTGGATTAGCGTGAATGAGCAGTTCTTC.

V is TRBV18 and J is TRBJ2-5; 10 bases map to TRBD2. Germline CDR1 and CDR2: KGHSH and LQKENI. The CDR3 runs to 17 residues. V trimming: 2 bases; J trimming: 1 base; junction bases outside the gene matches: 7. CDR3 in amino acids: CASSPLTSGAIQETQYF. CDR3 coding DNA: TGTGCCAGCTCACCATTAACTAGCGGGGCCATCCAAGAGACCCAGTACTTC. Full variable domain (outside the CDR3, taken from reference TRBV18 and TRBJ2-5): NAGVMQNPRHLVRRRGQEARLRCSPMKGHSHVYWYRQLPEEGLKFMVYLQKENIIDESGMPKERFSAEFPKEGPSILRIQQVVRGDSAAYFCASSPLTSGAIQETQYFGPGTRLLVL.

This clonotype was seen many times. V and J are TRBV27 and TRBJ2-7; possible D gene TRBD2, 6 bases. Trimming pared 7 bases from V and 2 bases from J, leaving 15 bases between. The CDR3 contains 14 residues. Germline CDR1 MNHEY, CDR2 SMNVEV (reference sequence). The CDR3 loop reads CASMSGGVPYEQYF. The CDR3 bases are TGTGCCAGCATGTCCGGGGGTGTCCCCTACGAGCAGTACTTC.

This chain uses TRBV15 with TRBJ1-1; D not certain. CDR3 size: 14 residues. CDR1 is LNHNV and CDR2 is YYDKDF in the germline V gene (reference sequence). V dropped 0 bases and J dropped 4 bases, with 9 bases sitting between them. DNA for the CDR3: TGTGCCACCAGCAGAGAAGTTTTCTCCACTGAAGCTTTCTTT. Translating gives CATSREVFSTEAFF.

V usage is TRBV5-6 and J usage is TRBJ2-3; 8 bases agree with TRBD2. The CDR3 loop spans 17 amino acids. Germline lookup yields CDR1 SGHDT and CDR2 YYEEEE. Trimming removed 4 bases from V and 4 bases from J; junction bases left unmatched: 14. CDR3 amino acids: CASSPPPPAGVADTQYF. The CDR3 coding sequence is TGTGCCAGCAGCCCCCCCCCCCCAGCGGGAGTTGCAGATACGCAGTATTTT.

This chain uses TRBV25-1 with TRBJ2-1; 10 bases fit TRBD2. Germline loops: CDR1 MGHDK, CDR2 SYGVNS. The CDR3 is 18 residues long. V shed 5 bases and J 1 base; nucleotides not matched to a gene: 11. CDR3 in amino acids: CASSFWTSGPFSYNEQFF. The CDR3 nucleotides read TGTGCCAGCAGTTTTTGGACTAGCGGTCCCTTTTCCTACAATGAGCAGTTCTTC. Based on the CDR3 plus reference TRBV25-1 and TRBJ2-1, the full variable domain is EADIYQTPRYLVIGTGKKITLECSQTMGHDKMYWYQQDPGMELHLIHYSYGVNSTEKGDLSSESTVSRIRTEHFPLTLESARPSHTSQYLCASSFWTSGPFSYNEQFFGPGTRLTVL.

The chain joins TRBV7-9 to TRBJ1-2; D might be TRBD1 (6 bases). The CDR3 runs to 15 residues. CDR1 and CDR2 from the germline V gene are SEHNR and FQNEAQ (reference sequence). V was trimmed by 1 base and J by 4 bases, leaving 13 bases between them. CDR3 coding DNA: TGTGCCAGCAGCTTAGATCGAGGCAGGGGCTATGGCTACACCTTC. Its translation: CASSLDRGRGYGYTF. The full variable domain, in which reference TRBV7-9 and TRBJ1-2 provide the parts outside the CDR3, is DTGVSQNPRHKITKRGQNVTFRCDPISEHNRLYWYRQTLGQGPEFLTYFQNEAQLEKSRLLSDRFSAERPKGSFSTLEIQRTEQGDSAMYLCASSLDRGRGYGYTFGSGTRLTVV.

This chain links TRBV20-1 with TRBJ2-5; TRBD2 agrees at 8 bases. Germline trimming cut 5 bases from V and 0 bases from J; bases unmatched to any gene: 2. This CDR3 is built from 13 residues. CDR1 is DFQATT, CDR2 SNEGSKA, per germline (reference sequence). The CDR3 protein is CSASGGYQETQYF. The DNA of the CDR3 is TGCAGTGCTTCGGGGGGGTACCAAGAGACCCAGTACTTC.

CDR3 sequence: CASSGTNRGQGEKLFF. CDR3 sequence (DNA): TGTGCCAGCAGCGGCACCAACAGGGGCCAAGGGGAAAAACTGTTTTTT. The V call is TRBV7-9, the J call TRBJ1-4, with TRBD1 matching 7 bases. The CDR3 has 16 amino acids. After removal of 5 bases from V and 8 bases from J, the junction contained 14 bases not matched to a gene. Germline-derived CDR1 and CDR2 are SEHNR and FQNEAQ (reference sequence).

This chain joins TRBV18 and TRBJ2-7; D may correspond to TRBD1 or TRBD2 (5 bases each). CDR1 is KGHSH, CDR2 LQKENI, per germline. This CDR3 spans 15 amino acids. V dropped 6 bases and J dropped 0 bases, with 15 bases sitting between them. CDR3 amino acids: CASSRRDPGSYEQYF. The CDR3 region has the DNA TGTGCCAGCTCCCGCCGGGACCCGGGCTCCTACGAGCAGTACTTC.

The genes are TRBV29-1 and TRBJ1-2, with D uncertain. Germline lookup yields CDR1 SQVTM and CDR2 ANQGSEA. V was clipped by 3 bases and J by 3 bases, with 8 bases between them. The CDR3 sequence is 12 residues long. CDR3 nucleotide sequence: TGCAGCGTTGAGGGCGGGGACTATGGCTACACCTTC. Translation gives CSVEGGDYGYTF.